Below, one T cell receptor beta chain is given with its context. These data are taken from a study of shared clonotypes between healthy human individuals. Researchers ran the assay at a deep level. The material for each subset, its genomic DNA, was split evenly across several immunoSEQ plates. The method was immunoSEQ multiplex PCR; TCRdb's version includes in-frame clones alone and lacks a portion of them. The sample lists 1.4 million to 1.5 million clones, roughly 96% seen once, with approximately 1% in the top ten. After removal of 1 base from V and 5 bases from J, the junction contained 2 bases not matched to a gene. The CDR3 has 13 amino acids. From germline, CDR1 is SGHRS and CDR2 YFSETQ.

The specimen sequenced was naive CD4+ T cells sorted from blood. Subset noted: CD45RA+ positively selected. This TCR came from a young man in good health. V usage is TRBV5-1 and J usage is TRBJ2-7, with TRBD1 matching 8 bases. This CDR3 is CASSLQGADEQYF. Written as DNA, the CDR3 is TGCGCCAGCAGCTTGCAGGGGGCAGACGAGCAGTACTTC.